This T cell receptor beta chain is drawn from a study of T cells in Graves' hyperthyroidism and ophthalmopathy (dated by TCRdb to between 2018 and 2020). General notes on the study: Peripheral blood was sampled at the time of initial diagnosis, prior to any treatment. After blood sampling, hyperthyroidism patients were treated with methimazole at a starting dose of 30 mg daily, and ophthalmopathy patients were treated with high-dose intravenous methylprednisolone. Prospective prediction of ophthalmopathy was tested in an independent validation cohort of approximately 18 hyperthyroidism patients and some 17 patients who later progressed to ophthalmopathy. Thyroid tissue and blood T-cell repertoires from six or seven Graves' hyperthyroidism patients were also compared in the study. The paper describes TCR Vbeta CDR3 sequencing of around 140 peripheral blood samples, made up of 40 to 45 ophthalmopathy patients, approximately 76 hyperthyroidism patients and 17 progressor patients. For training and testing, the approximately 92 patients in the discovery cohort were randomly divided in a 7:3 ratio. TCR V-J signatures able to tell the groups apart were searched for in a discovery cohort of 100 patients, of whom fewer than 45 had Graves' ophthalmopathy and around 56 had stable Graves' hyperthyroidism.

Study-wide findings and limitations: A model built on a 13 V-J signature distinguished ophthalmopathy from stable hyperthyroidism, reaching about 88% sensitivity and 81.08% specificity in cross-validation and 80%/75% in testing. Most expanded thyroid clonotypes (frequency above 0.001) were also found in blood, which suggests that blood repertoires may mirror thyroid immune responses. In validation, progression to ophthalmopathy was predicted by the model with nearly 71% sensitivity and about 72% specificity, a median of about 6 months before onset. Sample size was not statistically predetermined, and blinding of investigators to group allocation was not performed.

The TCR beta CDR3 regions were amplified from the RNA transcripts. A first-round RT-PCR of the TCR CDR3 used the HTBI primer set with the Qiagen OneStep RT-PCR kit. Libraries were constructed in a second round of multiplex PCR, after which size selection and purification were performed. Libraries were sequenced paired-end with 100 bp reads on an Illumina HiSeq2000. The paper's data handling went like this. SOAPnuke was used to process the raw data, throwing out any read that contained adapters or uncalled bases, had a mean Phred below 15, or lacked an exact constant-primer or identifier match. COPE v1.2.5 was used to merge the high-quality paired reads, and each unique nucleotide sequence was defined as a clonotype. MiTCR v1.1 was used to align clonotypes to the IMGT TRBV, TRBD and TRBJ reference segments. The analysis was restricted to V-J combinations with a frequency above 0.0001, which together covered 99.2% of the repertoires. A TCS score was defined as the ratio between F50 (clonal expansion) and ExV (chaos), using BLOSUM62-based TCRdist between CDR3 peptides within each V-J. Welch's t-statistics and random forest reduced around 510 V-J features to 10 to 15, which were used in a naive Bayes classifier (R e1071). Through fastp at Q25 and MiXCR, TCRdb rebuilt clones from the public reads, retaining in-frame beta chains. Each entry is one CDR3 protein sequence, shown with its most common DNA and genes. These V and J calls derive from TCRdb rather than the authors' analysis. Here the sample has around 280,000 distinct CDR3 sequences; roughly 13% occur a single time. The ten largest clones take up approximately 7.9% of the sample.

The CDR3 measures 14 amino acids from cysteine to phenylalanine. Left in the record is the CDR3 DNA by itself, 42 bases read in frame from the first base. CDR1 and CDR2 are read off the germline V gene (reference sequence) as DFQATT and SNEGSKA. V loses 3 bases, J loses 4 bases, and the germline ends lie 13 bases apart. Stable Graves' hyperthyroidism was defined as no progression to ophthalmopathy during 18 months of follow-up. Hyperthyroidism patients were aged 18 to 65 years and newly diagnosed, with disease duration of less than 2 months. Any patient with an uncontrolled infection, another autoimmune disease, pregnancy or lactation was excluded. Clinical symptoms, serum thyroxine and TRAb, thyroid ultrasound, and orbital computed tomography formed the basis for the diagnoses. PBMCs were isolated from approximately 10 ml of fresh peripheral blood by Ficoll-Paque density gradient centrifugation. Total RNA was extracted using Trizol reagent, and RNA quality was assessed on an Agilent 2100 Bioanalyzer.

This clonotype was seen only a few times. No cognate antigen has been identified for it. No per-base quality is available; no much larger clone lies one base away. The receptor comes from a woman aged 40 to 50 with Graves' hyperthyroidism. The sequence links TRBV20-1 to TRBJ1-5; a tentative D call is TRBD1 (5 bases match). Sequenced: blood. The DNA sequence is given as TGCAGTGCTAGTGGGCAGGGATGGAATCAGCCCCAGCATTTT. This codes for CSASGQGWNQPQHF.